This T cell receptor beta chain was identified in a study of cytomegalovirus exposure and HLA in healthy donors. Whole-study findings and limits: Productive rates of about 90% or about 30% were seen for most TCR beta V segments in an earlier analysis. It was in a later analysis that TCR association rates were seen to vary by HLA locus, highest for DRB1 and lowest for HLA-C. The dataset shows that most TCR sequences were rare, while some public TCRs occurred in many donors.

This CDR3 region has 14 residues. After removal of 4 bases from V and 7 bases from J, the junction contained 7 bases not matched to a gene. In germline, CDR1 is SGHDT, CDR2 YYEEEE. A multiplex PCR was run with 60 Vbeta primers and 13 Jbeta primers. Produced via immunoSEQ multiplex PCR; TCRdb's table is partial and in-frame only. This table has around 170,000 clones, about three quarters appearing once. Turning to this clone: Its antigen is as yet unknown.

The chain is built from TRBV5-6 and TRBJ2-1; 8 positions agree with TRBD1. This TCR was sampled from a man younger than 30 in good health and CMV-seronegative. The sample comprised PBMCs. CDR3: CASSRGQGANEQFF. In nucleotides, the CDR3 is TGTGCCAGCAGCCGCGGACAGGGTGCAAATGAGCAGTTCTTC.